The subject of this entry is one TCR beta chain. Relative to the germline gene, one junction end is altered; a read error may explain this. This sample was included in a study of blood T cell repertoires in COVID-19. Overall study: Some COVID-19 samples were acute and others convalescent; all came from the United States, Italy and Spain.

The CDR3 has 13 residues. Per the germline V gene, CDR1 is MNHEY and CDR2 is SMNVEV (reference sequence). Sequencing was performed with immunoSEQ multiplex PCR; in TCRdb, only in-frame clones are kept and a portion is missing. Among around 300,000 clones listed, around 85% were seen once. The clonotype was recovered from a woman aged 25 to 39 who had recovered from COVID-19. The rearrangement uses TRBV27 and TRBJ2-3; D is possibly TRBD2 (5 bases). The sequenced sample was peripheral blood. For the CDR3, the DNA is TGTGCCGGCAGTCACAGCGGAGCAGATACGCAGTATTTT. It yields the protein CAGSHSGADTQYF.